This T cell receptor beta chain was obtained from a study of cytomegalovirus exposure and HLA in healthy donors. On this clone itself: What it recognizes is unknown.

Researchers ran the PCR with 60 Vbeta and 13 Jbeta primers. The protocol was immunoSEQ multiplex PCR, while the TCRdb copy is restricted to in-frame clones and leaves out a portion. The sample holds 93,000 or so clones. Whole-study findings and limits: In vitro confirmation showed a few CMV-associated chains to be CMV antigen specific.

Sequencing was done on a sample of PBMCs. The TCR sequence derives from a man aged 35 to 55 in good health and CMV-seronegative.

CDR3 region: CASSLGQASTDTQYF. The CDR3 region has the DNA TGTGCCAGCAGCTTAGGACAGGCTAGCACAGATACGCAGTATTTT. V and J are TRBV7-2 and TRBJ2-3; D is perhaps TRBD1 (6 bases). V shed 1 base and J shed 0 bases, with 8 bases lying between them. CDR1 and CDR2 (germline): SGHTA, FQGNSA. There are 15 residues in the CDR3. The full variable domain, with the rest looked up from reference TRBV7-2 and TRBJ2-3, is GAGVSQSPSNKVTEKGKDVELRCDPISGHTALYWYRQSLGQGLEFLIYFQGNSAPDKSGLPSDRFSAERTGGSVSTLTIQRTQQEDSAVYLCASSLGQASTDTQYFGPGTRLTVL.